Listed here is a single T cell receptor beta chain. These data come from a study of blood T cell repertoires in COVID-19. Trimming pared 7 bases from V and 8 bases from J, leaving 13 bases between. Germline assignment: CDR1 KGHDR and CDR2 SFDVKD. The CDR3 sequence is 12 residues long. It was during active infection that Seattle patients were enrolled and then longitudinally followed. Using immunoSEQ multiplex PCR, the repertoire was profiled, and TCRdb retains in-frame clones only, with some absent. The table records 200,000 to 300,000 clones, around 88% of them present only once. The TCR originated in a woman of 80 years or more with COVID-19, enrolled during active disease. The gene calls are TRBV24-1 and TRBJ1-1, with a possible D match to TRBD1 (6 bases). Input material: peripheral blood. This CDR3 is CATRNRVEEAFF. As DNA, the CDR3 is TGTGCCACCAGAAACAGGGTTGAGGAAGCTTTCTTT.